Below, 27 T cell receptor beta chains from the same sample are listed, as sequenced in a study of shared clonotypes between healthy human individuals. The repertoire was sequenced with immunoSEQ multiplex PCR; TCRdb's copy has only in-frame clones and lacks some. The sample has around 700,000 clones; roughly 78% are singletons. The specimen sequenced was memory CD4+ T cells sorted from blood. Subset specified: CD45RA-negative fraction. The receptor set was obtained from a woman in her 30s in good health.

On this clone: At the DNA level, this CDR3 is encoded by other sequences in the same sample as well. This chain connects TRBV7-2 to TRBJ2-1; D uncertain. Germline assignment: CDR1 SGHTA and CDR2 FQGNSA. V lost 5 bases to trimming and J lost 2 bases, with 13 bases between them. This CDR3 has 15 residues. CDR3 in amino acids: CASSLGSRAYNEQFF. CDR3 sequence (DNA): TGTGCCAGCAGCCTAGGAAGTAGGGCCTACAATGAGCAGTTCTTC.

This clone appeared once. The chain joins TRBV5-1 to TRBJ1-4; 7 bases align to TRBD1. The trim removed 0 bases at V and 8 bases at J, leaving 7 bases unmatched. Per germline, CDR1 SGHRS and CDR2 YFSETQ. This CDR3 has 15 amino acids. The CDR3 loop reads CASSLGDRDQEKLFF. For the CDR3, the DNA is TGCGCCAGCAGCTTGGGCGACAGGGATCAAGAAAAACTGTTTTTT.

The CDR3 protein is CASSEWAGKNTEAFF. DNA for the CDR3: TGTGCCAGCAGTGAATGGGCTGGGAAGAACACTGAAGCTTTCTTT. V gene TRBV25-1 combines with J gene TRBJ1-1; no reliable D call. This CDR3 has 15 amino acids. Germline V gene lookup returns CDR1 MGHDK and CDR2 SYGVNS. The V gene lost 1 base and the J gene lost 1 base, with 10 bases spanning the gap.

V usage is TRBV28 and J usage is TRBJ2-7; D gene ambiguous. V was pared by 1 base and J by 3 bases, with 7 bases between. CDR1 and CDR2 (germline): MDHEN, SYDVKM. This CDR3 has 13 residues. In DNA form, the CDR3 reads TGTGCCAGCAGTTTATCCTCCCACTACGAGCAGTACTTC. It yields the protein CASSLSSHYEQYF.

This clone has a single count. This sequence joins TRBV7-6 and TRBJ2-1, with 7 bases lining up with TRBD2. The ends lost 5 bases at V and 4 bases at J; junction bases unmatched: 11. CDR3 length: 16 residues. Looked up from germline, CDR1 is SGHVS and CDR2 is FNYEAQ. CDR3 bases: TGTGCCAGCAGCCAGACGGGGCTAGCGGCGTACAATGAGCAGTTCTTC. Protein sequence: CASSQTGLAAYNEQFF.

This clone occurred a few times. The CDR3 DNA sequence: TGTGCCAGCAGCTCAGGCAAGCAGGGGGCGCCCTACGAGCAGTACTTC. Residues: CASSSGKQGAPYEQYF. V is TRBV11-3 and J is TRBJ2-7; 8 nucleotides line up with TRBD1. V shed 4 bases, J shed 2 bases, and the junction held 10 bases outside the gene matches. The CDR3 has 16 residues. CDR1 and CDR2 from the germline V gene are SGHNT and YENEEA.

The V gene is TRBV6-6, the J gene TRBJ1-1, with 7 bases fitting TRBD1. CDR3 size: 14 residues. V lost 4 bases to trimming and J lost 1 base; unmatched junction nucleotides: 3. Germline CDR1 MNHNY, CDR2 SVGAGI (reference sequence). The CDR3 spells CASSLGQTNTEAFF. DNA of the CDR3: TGTGCCAGCAGTTTGGGACAGACGAACACTGAAGCTTTCTTT.

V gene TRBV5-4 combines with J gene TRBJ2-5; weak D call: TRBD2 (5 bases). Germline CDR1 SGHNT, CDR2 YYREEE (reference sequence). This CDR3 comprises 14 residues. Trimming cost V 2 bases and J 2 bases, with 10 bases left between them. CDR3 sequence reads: CASSFARGQETQYF. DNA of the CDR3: TGTGCCAGCAGCTTCGCCCGAGGGCAAGAGACCCAGTACTTC.

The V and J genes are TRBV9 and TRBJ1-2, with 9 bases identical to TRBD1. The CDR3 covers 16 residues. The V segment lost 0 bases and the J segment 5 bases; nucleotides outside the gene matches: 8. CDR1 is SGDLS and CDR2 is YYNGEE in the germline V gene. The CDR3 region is CASSVGGQGFWYGYTF. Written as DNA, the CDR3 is TGTGCCAGCAGCGTAGGGGGACAGGGCTTTTGGTATGGCTACACCTTC.

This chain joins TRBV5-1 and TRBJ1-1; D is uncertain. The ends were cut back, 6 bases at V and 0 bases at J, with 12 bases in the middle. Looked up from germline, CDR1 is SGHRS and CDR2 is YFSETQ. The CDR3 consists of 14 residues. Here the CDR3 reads CASNLGGMNTEAFF. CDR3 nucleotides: TGCGCCAGCAACTTAGGTGGGATGAACACTGAAGCTTTCTTT. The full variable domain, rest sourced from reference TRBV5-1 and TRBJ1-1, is KAGVTQTPRYLIKTRGQQVTLSCSPISGHRSVSWYQQTPGQGLQFLFEYFSETQRNKGNFPGRFSGRQFSNSRSEMNVSTLELGDSALYLCASNLGGMNTEAFFGQGTRLTVV.

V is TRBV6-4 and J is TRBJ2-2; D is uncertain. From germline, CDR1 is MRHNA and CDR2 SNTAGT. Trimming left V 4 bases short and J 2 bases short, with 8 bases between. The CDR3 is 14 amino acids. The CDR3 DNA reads TGTGCCAGCAGTGCCGAACCAAACACCGGGGAGCTGTTTTTT. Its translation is CASSAEPNTGELFF.

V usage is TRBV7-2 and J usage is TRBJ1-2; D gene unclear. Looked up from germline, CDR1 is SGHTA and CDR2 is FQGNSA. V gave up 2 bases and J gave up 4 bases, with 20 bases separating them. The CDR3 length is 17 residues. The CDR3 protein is CASSLSGGAPMIYGYTF. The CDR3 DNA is TGTGCCAGCAGCTTATCTGGAGGCGCACCAATGATCTATGGCTACACCTTC.

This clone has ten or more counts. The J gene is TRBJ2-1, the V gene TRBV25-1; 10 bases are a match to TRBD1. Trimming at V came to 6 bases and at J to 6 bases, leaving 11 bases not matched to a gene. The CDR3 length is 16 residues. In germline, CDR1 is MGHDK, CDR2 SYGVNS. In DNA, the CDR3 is TGTGCCAGCAGAACTTCAACGGGACAGGGGACCAATGAGCAGTTCTTC. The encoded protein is CASRTSTGQGTNEQFF.

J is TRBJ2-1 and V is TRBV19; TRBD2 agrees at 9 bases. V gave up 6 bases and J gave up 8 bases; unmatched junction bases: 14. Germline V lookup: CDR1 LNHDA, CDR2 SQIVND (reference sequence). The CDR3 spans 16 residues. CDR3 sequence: CASRTSGWVPADEQFF. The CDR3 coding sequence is TGTGCCAGTAGGACTAGCGGATGGGTGCCGGCGGATGAGCAGTTCTTC.

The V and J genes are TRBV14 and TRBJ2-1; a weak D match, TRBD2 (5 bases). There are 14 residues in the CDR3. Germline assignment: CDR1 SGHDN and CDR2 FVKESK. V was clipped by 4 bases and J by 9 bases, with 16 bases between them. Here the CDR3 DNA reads TGTGCCAGCAGCCCCGCGAACGGGGTGTTTGAGCAGTTCTTC. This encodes CASSPANGVFEQFF.

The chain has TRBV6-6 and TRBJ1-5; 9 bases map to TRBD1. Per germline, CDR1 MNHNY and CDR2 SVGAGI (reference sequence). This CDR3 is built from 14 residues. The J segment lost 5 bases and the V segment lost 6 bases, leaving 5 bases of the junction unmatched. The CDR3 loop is CASSRTGGDQPQHF. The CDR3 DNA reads TGTGCCAGCAGCCGAACAGGGGGCGATCAGCCCCAGCATTTT.

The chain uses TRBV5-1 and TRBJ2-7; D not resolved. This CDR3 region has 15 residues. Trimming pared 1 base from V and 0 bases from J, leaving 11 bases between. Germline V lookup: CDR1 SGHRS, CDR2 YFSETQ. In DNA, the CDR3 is TGCGCCAGCAGCTTGAGCATCGGCAGCTCCTACGAGCAGTACTTC. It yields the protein CASSLSIGSSYEQYF.

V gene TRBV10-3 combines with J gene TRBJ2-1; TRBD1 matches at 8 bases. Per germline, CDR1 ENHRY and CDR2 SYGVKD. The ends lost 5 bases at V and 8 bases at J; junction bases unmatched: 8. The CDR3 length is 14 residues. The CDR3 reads CAISQTGVNDEQFF. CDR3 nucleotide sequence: TGTGCCATCAGTCAGACAGGGGTTAATGATGAGCAGTTCTTC.

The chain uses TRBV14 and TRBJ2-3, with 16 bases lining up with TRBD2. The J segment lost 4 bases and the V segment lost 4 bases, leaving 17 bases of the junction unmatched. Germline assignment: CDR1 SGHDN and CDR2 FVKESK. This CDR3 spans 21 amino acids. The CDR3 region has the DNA TGTGCCAGCAGCCCCCGAACGAGTCCGGGACTAGCGGGAGGGCGTCCAGATACGCAGTATTTT. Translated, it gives CASSPRTSPGLAGGRPDTQYF.

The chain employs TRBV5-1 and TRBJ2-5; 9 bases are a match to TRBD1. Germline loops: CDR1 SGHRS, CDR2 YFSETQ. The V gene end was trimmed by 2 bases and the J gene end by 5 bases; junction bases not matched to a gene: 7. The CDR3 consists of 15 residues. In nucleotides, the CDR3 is TGCGCCAGCAGCTTCGGGACAGGGAGAATGGAGACCCAGTACTTC. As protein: CASSFGTGRMETQYF.

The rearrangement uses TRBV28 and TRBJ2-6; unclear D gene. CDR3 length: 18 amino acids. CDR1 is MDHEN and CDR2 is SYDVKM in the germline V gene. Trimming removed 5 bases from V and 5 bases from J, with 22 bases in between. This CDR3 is CASSAGHLTQSRANVLTF. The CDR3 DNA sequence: TGTGCCAGCAGTGCAGGCCATTTGACACAAAGTCGGGCCAACGTCCTGACTTTC.

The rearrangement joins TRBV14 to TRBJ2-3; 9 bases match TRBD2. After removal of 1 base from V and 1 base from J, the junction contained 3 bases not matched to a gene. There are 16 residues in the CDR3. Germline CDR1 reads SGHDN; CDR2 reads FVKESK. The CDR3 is CASSQGEREGTDTQYF. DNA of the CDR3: TGTGCCAGCAGCCAAGGGGAGCGGGAGGGCACAGATACGCAGTATTTT.

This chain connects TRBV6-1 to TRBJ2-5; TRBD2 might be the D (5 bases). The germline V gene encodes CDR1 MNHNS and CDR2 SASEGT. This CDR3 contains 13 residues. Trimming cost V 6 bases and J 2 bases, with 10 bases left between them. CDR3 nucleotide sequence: TGTGCCAGCAGGGAGTGGAGGCAAGAGACCCAGTACTTC. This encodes CASREWRQETQYF.

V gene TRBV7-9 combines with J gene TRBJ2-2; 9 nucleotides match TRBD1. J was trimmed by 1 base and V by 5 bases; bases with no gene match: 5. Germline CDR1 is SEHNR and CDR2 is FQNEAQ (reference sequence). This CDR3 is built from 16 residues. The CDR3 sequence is CASSQPGQGNTGELFF. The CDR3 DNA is TGTGCCAGCAGCCAGCCGGGACAGGGGAACACCGGGGAGCTGTTTTTT.

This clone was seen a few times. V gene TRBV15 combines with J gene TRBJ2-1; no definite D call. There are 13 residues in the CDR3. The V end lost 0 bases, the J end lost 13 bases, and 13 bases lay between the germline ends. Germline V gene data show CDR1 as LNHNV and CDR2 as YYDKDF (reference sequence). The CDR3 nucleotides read TGTGCCACCAGCAGAGATTCGGTAGCAGCCCAGTTCTTC. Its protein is CATSRDSVAAQFF.

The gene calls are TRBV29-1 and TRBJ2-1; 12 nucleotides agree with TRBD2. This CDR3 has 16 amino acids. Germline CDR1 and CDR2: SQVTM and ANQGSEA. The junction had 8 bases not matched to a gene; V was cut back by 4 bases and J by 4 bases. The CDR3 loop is CSVGGGLAGGYNEQFF. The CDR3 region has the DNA TGCAGCGTTGGCGGCGGGCTAGCGGGAGGGTACAATGAGCAGTTCTTC.

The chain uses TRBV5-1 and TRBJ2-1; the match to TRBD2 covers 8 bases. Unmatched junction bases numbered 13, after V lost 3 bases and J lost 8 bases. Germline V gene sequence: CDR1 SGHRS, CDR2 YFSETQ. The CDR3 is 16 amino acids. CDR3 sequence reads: CASSSDPGLVGDEQFF. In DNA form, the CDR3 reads TGCGCCAGCAGCTCGGATCCGGGACTAGTCGGCGATGAGCAGTTCTTC.